Below, 24 T cell receptor beta chains from the same sample are listed, as sequenced in a study of cytomegalovirus exposure and HLA in healthy donors. 60 Vbeta and 13 Jbeta primers were used in PCR. The method was immunoSEQ multiplex PCR; TCRdb's version includes in-frame clones alone and lacks a portion of them. The sample has roughly 150,000 clones; around 73% are singletons. The sequenced sample was PBMCs. These receptors were collected from a male donor in good health and CMV-seronegative.

The V and J genes are TRBV5-6 and TRBJ2-7; TRBD1 aligns across 7 bases. V lost 4 bases to trimming and J lost 6 bases; unmatched junction nucleotides: 10. CDR3 length: 14 amino acids. Looked up from germline, CDR1 is SGHDT and CDR2 is YYEEEE. CDR3: CASSVDRELGEQYF. CDR3 sequence (DNA): TGTGCCAGCAGCGTCGACAGGGAGCTGGGCGAGCAGTACTTC. Supplemented by reference TRBV5-6 and TRBJ2-7, the full variable domain reads DAGVTQSPTHLIKTRGQQVTLRCSPKSGHDTVSWYQQALGQGPQFIFQYYEEEERQRGNFPDRFSGHQFPNYSSELNVNALLLGDSALYLCASSVDRELGEQYFGPGTRLTVT.

This clone has more than one count but fewer than ten. A read error may produce the germline difference seen at one junction end. The V and J genes are TRBV7-9 and TRBJ2-1, with TRBD2 identical over 11 bases. From germline, CDR1 is SEHNR and CDR2 FQNEAQ (reference sequence). This CDR3 region has 18 residues. Here the CDR3 DNA reads TGTTCCAGCAGCTTAGCGCGTCCCGGGACTAGCGGCTACAATGAGCAGTTCTTC. Its protein product is CSSSLARPGTSGYNEQFF.

In this sample, this clone turned up once. This chain joins TRBV6-1 and TRBJ2-5, with 10 bases lining up with TRBD2. The J call may be faulty, since TRBJ2-7 better matches the DNA end. Germline CDR1 is MNHNS and CDR2 is SASEGT. This CDR3 is 16 amino acids long. In DNA, the CDR3 is TGTGCCAGCAGTGTGGGTCCCTCTAGCGGGAGCTACGAGCAGTACTTC. Amino acid sequence: CASSVGPSSGSYEQYF.

The V gene is TRBV2, the J gene TRBJ2-7; possibly TRBD1 for D (6 bases). The CDR3 contains 12 residues. Trimming removed 3 bases at V and 5 bases at J, with 8 bases between. The V gene's germline CDR1 is SNHLY and CDR2 FYNNEI. This chain's CDR3 is CASSDRGHEQYF. The CDR3 nucleotides are TGTGCCAGCAGTGACAGGGGCCACGAGCAGTACTTC.

In this sample, this clone turned up once. The rearrangement uses TRBV19 and TRBJ2-1; 7 bases agree with TRBD2. CDR3 length: 15 amino acids. The trim removed 5 bases at V and 0 bases at J, leaving 4 bases unmatched. CDR1 is LNHDA and CDR2 is SQIVND in the germline V gene (reference sequence). The CDR3 protein is CASSPQRGSYNEQFF. Written as DNA, the CDR3 is TGTGCCAGTAGTCCCCAGCGGGGCTCCTACAATGAGCAGTTCTTC.

The gene calls are TRBV7-6 and TRBJ2-1, with unresolved D. The CDR3 spans 13 residues. V lost 8 bases, J lost 8 bases, and 16 bases lay in between. CDR1 and CDR2 from the germline V gene are SGHVS and FNYEAQ. The CDR3 nucleotides are TGTGCCAGCGGTCCGGGTCTCCGGGATGAGCAGTTCTTC. Translated, it gives CASGPGLRDEQFF. The complete variable domain, with remaining parts taken from reference TRBV7-6 and TRBJ2-1, reads GAGVSQSPRYKVTKRGQDVALRCDPISGHVSLYWYRQALGQGPEFLTYFNYEAQQDKSGLPNDRFSAERPEGSISTLTIQRTEQRDSAMYRCASGPGLRDEQFFGPGTRLTVL.

The gene calls are TRBV14 and TRBJ2-2, with D perhaps matching TRBD1 (5 bases). Trimming removed 4 bases from V and 6 bases from J, with 9 bases in between. Germline assignment: CDR1 SGHDN and CDR2 FVKESK. The CDR3 spans 13 residues. CDR3 loop: CASSPRVAGELFF. The CDR3 DNA reads TGTGCCAGCAGCCCCAGGGTCGCCGGGGAGCTGTTTTTT.

In this sample, this clone turned up a few times. The chain links TRBV4-3 to TRBJ1-1, with 7 bases aligning to TRBD1. Per the germline V gene, CDR1 is LGHNA and CDR2 is YSLEER. The length of the CDR3 is 15 residues. J was trimmed by 4 bases and V by 2 bases; bases with no gene match: 7. DNA of the CDR3: TGCGCCAGCAGCCAACGTACAGGGGTAGGCACTGAAGCTTTCTTT. Its translation is CASSQRTGVGTEAFF.

The chain has TRBV2 and TRBJ2-5; the match to TRBD2 covers 13 bases. Germline V gene lookup returns CDR1 SNHLY and CDR2 FYNNEI. J was trimmed by 4 bases and V by 8 bases; bases with no gene match: 7. There are 15 residues in the CDR3. CDR3 DNA sequence: TGTGCCAGCGCTCCGCGACTAGCGGGAGGAGAGACCCAGTACTTC. Residues: CASAPRLAGGETQYF. Based on the CDR3 plus reference TRBV2 and TRBJ2-5, the full variable domain is EPEVTQTPSHQVTQMGQEVILRCVPISNHLYFYWYRQILGQKVEFLVSFYNNEISEKSEIFDDQFSVERPDGSNFTLKIRSTKLEDSAMYFCASAPRLAGGETQYFGPGTRLLVL.

The table lists this clone with a count of one. The chain recombines TRBV4-2 with TRBJ1-5; D might be TRBD1 (5 bases). Germline V gene data show CDR1 as LGHNA and CDR2 as YNFKEQ. This CDR3 comprises 15 residues. Trimming took 0 bases from V and 7 from J, leaving 13 bases between them. The DNA for the CDR3 is TGTGCCAGCAGCCAAGATACGGGGGAAAGCCAGCCCCAGCATTTT. Amino acids: CASSQDTGESQPQHF.

This chain connects TRBV29-1 to TRBJ1-3; no clear D gene. The CDR3 consists of 13 residues. The germline CDR1 and CDR2 sequences are SQVTM and ANQGSEA. V was pared by 6 bases and J by 0 bases, with 9 bases between. The CDR3, as DNA: TGCAGCGTCGCAGAGGACTCTGGAAACACCATATATTTT. This codes for CSVAEDSGNTIYF.

The genes are TRBV5-1 and TRBJ2-4; weak D call: TRBD2 (7 bases). This CDR3 spans 15 amino acids. In germline, CDR1 is SGHRS, CDR2 YFSETQ. V lost 3 bases and J lost 4, with 14 bases in between. The CDR3: CASSWVGGPKNIQYF. Written as DNA, the CDR3 is TGCGCCAGCAGCTGGGTGGGGGGGCCTAAAAACATTCAGTACTTC.

The chain uses TRBV11-2 and TRBJ1-3; 9 bases agree with TRBD1. Germline CDR1 is SGHAT and CDR2 is FQNNGV. Trimming removed 5 bases from V and 2 bases from J; junction bases left unmatched: 4. This CDR3 spans 15 amino acids. The CDR3 reads CASSPGQGPGNTIYF. The CDR3 DNA sequence: TGTGCCAGCAGCCCCGGACAGGGGCCTGGAAACACCATATATTTT.

The chain recombines TRBV19 with TRBJ1-5, with TRBD1 matching 8 bases. From germline, CDR1 is LNHDA and CDR2 SQIVND (reference sequence). With V trimmed by 4 bases and J by 6 bases, 14 bases remained unmatched. CDR3 size: 17 residues. CDR3 residues: CASSTTDREWFGQPQHF. CDR3 in DNA: TGTGCCAGTAGTACTACGGACAGGGAATGGTTCGGTCAGCCCCAGCATTTT.

V gene TRBV2 combines with J gene TRBJ2-5, with 8 bases lining up with TRBD2. This CDR3 is 12 amino acids long. The V gene's germline CDR1 is SNHLY and CDR2 FYNNEI. The ends lost 11 bases at V and 5 bases at J; junction bases unmatched: 7. CDR3 sequence: CAGKRESETQYF. The CDR3 DNA is TGTGCCGGGAAGCGGGAGTCGGAGACCCAGTACTTC.

The chain combines TRBV5-1 with TRBJ2-5, with a possible D match to TRBD1 (7 bases). CDR3 length: 14 amino acids. Looked up from germline, CDR1 is SGHRS and CDR2 is YFSETQ. Between the trimmed V and J ends, which lost 0 bases and 5 bases, there was a span of 11 bases. CDR3 sequence (DNA): TGCGCCAGCAGCTTGGCGGCAGGGGGGGAGACCCAGTACTTC. Amino acid sequence: CASSLAAGGETQYF. The full variable domain, rest sourced from reference TRBV5-1 and TRBJ2-5, is KAGVTQTPRYLIKTRGQQVTLSCSPISGHRSVSWYQQTPGQGLQFLFEYFSETQRNKGNFPGRFSGRQFSNSRSEMNVSTLELGDSALYLCASSLAAGGETQYFGPGTRLLVL.

The V call is TRBV25-1, the J call TRBJ1-2; perhaps TRBD1 as D (5 bases). This CDR3 has 13 residues. In germline, CDR1 is MGHDK, CDR2 SYGVNS. The germline V and J ends were trimmed by 3 bases and 7 bases, with 12 bases remaining between them. CDR3: CASSDSGRIGYTF. The CDR3 DNA is TGTGCCAGCAGTGATTCAGGGCGAATTGGCTACACCTTC.

This clone was counted between two and nine times. The rearrangement joins TRBV15 to TRBJ1-2; TRBD1 matches 7 bases. Germline lookup yields CDR1 LNHNV and CDR2 YYDKDF (reference sequence). With V trimmed by 3 bases and J by 1 base, 2 bases remained unmatched. The CDR3 has 14 residues. CDR3 in DNA: TGTGCCACCAGCAGGGGGACAGATAACTATGGCTACACCTTC. It translates to CATSRGTDNYGYTF.

This chain uses TRBV28 with TRBJ2-3, with D uncertain. Germline lookup yields CDR1 MDHEN and CDR2 SYDVKM. This CDR3 comprises 14 residues. With 4 bases removed from V and 1 base from J, the gap between germline ends came to 9 bases. CDR3 DNA sequence: TGTGCCAGCAGTTCCCCTCCCCGCACAGATACGCAGTATTTT. Its protein is CASSSPPRTDTQYF.

The chain has TRBV29-1 and TRBJ1-1, with D maybe TRBD1 (6 bases). The CDR3 extends over 13 amino acids. V was clipped by 5 bases and J by 1 base, with 11 bases between them. Germline CDR1 reads SQVTM; CDR2 reads ANQGSEA. The CDR3 here is CSVRTDPNTEAFF. CDR3 sequence (DNA): TGCAGCGTTCGGACAGACCCGAACACTGAAGCTTTCTTT.

This clone appeared a few times. The rearrangement joins TRBV6-6 to TRBJ2-7; D remains unclear. The ends were cut back, 8 bases at V and 0 bases at J, with 8 bases in the middle. The V gene's germline CDR1 is MNHNY and CDR2 SVGAGI (reference sequence). This CDR3 region has 12 residues. CDR3 region: CASARSSYEQYF. The CDR3 bases are TGTGCCAGCGCGCGGAGCTCCTACGAGCAGTACTTC.

V gene TRBV4-2 combines with J gene TRBJ2-5, with D tentatively TRBD1 (5 bases). The better agreement between TRBJ2-7 and the DNA end casts doubt on the J call. Germline CDR1 LGHNA, CDR2 YNFKEQ. The CDR3 extends over 14 amino acids. CDR3 in amino acids: CASSQRDREYEQYF. The DNA for the CDR3 is TGTGCCAGCAGCCAAAGAGACAGAGAATACGAGCAGTACTTC.

The chain is built from TRBV5-4 and TRBJ2-5, with D unclear. Trimming stripped 4 bases from V and 1 base from J, with 8 bases between. CDR3 length: 13 residues. Germline loops: CDR1 SGHNT, CDR2 YYREEE (reference sequence). The CDR3 DNA reads TGTGCCAGCAGCATGACAATCCAAGAGACCCAGTACTTC. As protein: CASSMTIQETQYF.

The gene calls are TRBV27 and TRBJ2-2, with D possibly TRBD2 on 5 matching bases. Germline V CDR1 and CDR2: MNHEY, SMNVEV (reference sequence). The CDR3 has 13 residues. V lost 6 bases to trimming and J lost 7 bases, with 12 bases between them. For the CDR3, the DNA is TGTGCCAGCAGGCAGAATCGGGGCGGGGAGCTGTTTTTT. This codes for CASRQNRGGELFF.